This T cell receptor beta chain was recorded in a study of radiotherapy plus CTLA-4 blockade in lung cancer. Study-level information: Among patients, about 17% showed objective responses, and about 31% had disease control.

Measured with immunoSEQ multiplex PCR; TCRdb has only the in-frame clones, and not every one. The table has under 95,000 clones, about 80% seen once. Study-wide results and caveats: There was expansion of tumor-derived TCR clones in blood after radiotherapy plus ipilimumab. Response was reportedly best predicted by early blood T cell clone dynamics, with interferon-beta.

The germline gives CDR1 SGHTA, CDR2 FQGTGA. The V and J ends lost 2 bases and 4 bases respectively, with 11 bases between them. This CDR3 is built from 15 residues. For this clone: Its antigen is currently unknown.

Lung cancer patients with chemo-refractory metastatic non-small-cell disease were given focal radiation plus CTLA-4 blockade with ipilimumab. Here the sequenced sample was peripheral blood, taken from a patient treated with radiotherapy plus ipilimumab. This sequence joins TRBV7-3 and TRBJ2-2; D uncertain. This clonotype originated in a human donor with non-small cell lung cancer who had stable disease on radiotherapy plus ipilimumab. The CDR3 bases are TGTGCCAGCAGCTTAGGCGGTCACATCACCGGGGAGCTGTTTTTT. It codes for CASSLGGHITGELFF. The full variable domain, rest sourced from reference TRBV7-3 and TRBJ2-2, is GAGVSQTPSNKVTEKGKYVELRCDPISGHTALYWYRQSLGQGPEFLIYFQGTGAADDSGLPNDRFFAVRPEGSVSTLKIQRTERGDSAVYLCASSLGGHITGELFFGEGSRLTVL.